One sample yielded the 24 T cell receptor beta chains listed below, sequenced in a study of blood T cell repertoires in COVID-19 (dated by TCRdb to 2018 to 2021). The protocol used for the library was the immunoSEQ multiplex PCR assay. TCRdb stores this immuneACCESS table with in-frame sequences only. Part of the clones is absent; in the studies checked, under half of the shortfall reflects unresolved V genes, and no reason is known for the rest. This sample has approximately 270,000 clones in its table, and around 81% of those were observed once. The ten largest clones add up to around 14% of the sample. Material: peripheral blood. The receptor source for this set is a person aged 70 to 80 with COVID-19, enrolled during active disease.

The chain combines TRBV29-1 with TRBJ1-4, with D tentatively TRBD1 (5 bases). The CDR3 contains 11 residues. Germline V lookup: CDR1 SQVTM, CDR2 ANQGSEA. V was cut by 4 bases and J by 7 bases, with 7 bases left in between. Here the CDR3 reads CSVVTAEKLFF. For the CDR3, the DNA is TGCAGCGTTGTGACAGCTGAAAAACTGTTTTTT.

V gene TRBV6-5 combines with J gene TRBJ2-1; D perhaps matches TRBD2 (5 bases). Germline V gene sequence: CDR1 MNHEY, CDR2 SVGAGI. V lost 8 bases and J lost 9, with 14 bases in between. The CDR3 covers 12 residues. This chain's CDR3 is CASGPGYGEQFF. The CDR3 nucleotides are TGTGCCAGCGGCCCGGGGTACGGTGAGCAGTTCTTC.

The chain has TRBV28 and TRBJ1-2, with D uncertain. Per germline, CDR1 MDHEN and CDR2 SYDVKM. The CDR3 contains 13 residues. V lost 6 bases and J 4 bases, leaving 12 bases between the germline ends. The CDR3 nucleotides read TGTGCCAGCAGCACCCCCGACACCTATGGCTACACCTTC. Translated: CASSTPDTYGYTF.

The CDR3 DNA sequence: TGCAGTGTTCAGGGAAACACTGAAGCTTTCTTT. Its translation: CSVQGNTEAFF. The gene calls are TRBV20-1 and TRBJ1-1, with a possible D match to TRBD1 (5 bases). Germline V gene data show CDR1 as DFQATT and CDR2 as SNEGSKA (reference sequence). Deletions cut 7 bases from V and 2 bases from J, with 8 bases between. This CDR3 is built from 11 residues.

J is TRBJ2-3 and V is TRBV9; D is unclear. The CDR3 spans 14 residues. Germline V gives CDR1 SGDLS, CDR2 YYNGEE. V was trimmed by 3 bases and J by 7 bases, leaving 15 bases between them. CDR3 bases: TGTGCCAGCAGCGCCGTTTACGCGCCATATACGCAGTATTTT. Protein sequence: CASSAVYAPYTQYF.

The chain carries TRBV6-2 or TRBV6-3 and TRBJ1-1; D perhaps matches TRBD1 (5 bases). The CDR3 runs 16 residues. Germline V gene data show CDR1 as MNHEY and CDR2 as SVGEGT. Trimming took off 0 bases at V and 0 bases at J, with 11 bases between the two ends. CDR3 amino acids: CASSYSGRGMNTEAFF. In DNA, the CDR3 is TGTGCCAGCAGTTACTCGGGGCGGGGCATGAACACTGAAGCTTTCTTT.

This clone was seen once. The chain uses TRBV19 and TRBJ2-7; D possibly corresponds to TRBD1 (6 bases). V was trimmed by 5 bases and J by 1 base, leaving 15 bases between them. CDR1 is LNHDA, CDR2 SQIVND, per germline (reference sequence). The CDR3 extends over 15 amino acids. CDR3 sequence: CASSLPGQISYEQYF. CDR3 in DNA: TGTGCCAGTAGTCTACCGGGACAAATTTCCTACGAGCAGTACTTC.

This clone occurred a few times. The chain has TRBV18 and TRBJ2-5; 11 nucleotides line up with TRBD1. The junction had 9 bases not matched to a gene; V was cut back by 4 bases and J by 5 bases. Per the germline V gene, CDR1 is KGHSH and CDR2 is LQKENI. The CDR3 is made up of 16 amino acids. The CDR3, as DNA: TGTGCCAGCTCACACCCTGGACAGGGGGCAGGGGAGACCCAGTACTTC. It codes for CASSHPGQGAGETQYF.

The rearrangement links TRBV28 to TRBJ1-1; 7 bases match TRBD1. The CDR3 runs 15 residues. V dropped 4 bases and J dropped 0; count of bases not matched to a gene: 5. Germline lookup yields CDR1 MDHEN and CDR2 SYDVKM. CDR3 in DNA: TGTGCCAGCAGTTCCCGGGACAGAATGAACACTGAAGCTTTCTTT. This encodes CASSSRDRMNTEAFF.

Of note for this clone: One end of the junction does not line up with germline, which may come from a read error. The DNA for the CDR3 is TGTGCCAGCAGCTTATTTGGCGGTTTT. Its protein is CASSLFGGF. This chain links TRBV7-9 with TRBJ2-3, with no clear D. CDR3 length: 9 amino acids. From germline, CDR1 is SEHNR and CDR2 FQNEAQ (reference sequence).

In this sample, this clone turned up a few times. The chain recombines TRBV3-1 (or the pseudogene TRBV3-2) with TRBJ2-4; TRBD1 agrees at 8 bases. The germline V gene encodes CDR1 LGHDT and CDR2 YNNKEL (reference sequence). This CDR3 has 18 amino acids. The J segment lost 6 bases and the V segment lost 3 bases, leaving 16 bases of the junction unmatched. The CDR3 sequence: CASSQITPGGASGNIQYF. For the CDR3, the DNA is TGTGCCAGCAGCCAGATAACCCCAGGGGGCGCGTCTGGAAACATTCAGTACTTC.

For this clone: This sample includes further DNA sequences coding for the same CDR3. This sequence joins TRBV28 and TRBJ2-3; 8 bases map to TRBD2. Germline trimming cut 3 bases from V and 2 bases from J; bases unmatched to any gene: 7. This CDR3 has 16 residues. Germline CDR1 reads MDHEN; CDR2 reads SYDVKM. CDR3 loop: CASSFSGRTLTDTQYF. DNA of the CDR3: TGTGCCAGCAGTTTCAGCGGGAGAACTCTCACAGATACGCAGTATTTT. The full variable domain, with the rest looked up from reference TRBV28 and TRBJ2-3, is DVKVTQSSRYLVKRTGEKVFLECVQDMDHENMFWYRQDPGLGLRLIYFSYDVKMKEKGDIPEGYSVSREKKERFSLILESASTNQTSMYLCASSFSGRTLTDTQYFGPGTRLTVL.

The V gene is TRBV5-1, the J gene TRBJ1-6; possible D gene TRBD1, 5 bases. The germline gives CDR1 SGHRS, CDR2 YFSETQ. The CDR3 has 14 amino acids. V dropped 4 bases and J dropped 8 bases, with 13 bases sitting between them. CDR3 DNA: TGCGCCAGCAGCCCCCCCGGGGGTGATTCACCCCTCCACTTT. Translation: CASSPPGGDSPLHF.

This clone was picked up one time. J is TRBJ2-3 and V is TRBV7-2, with TRBD1 matching over 9 bases. The CDR3 has 16 residues. Germline CDR1 reads SGHTA; CDR2 reads FQGNSA. V was pared by 5 bases and J by 4 bases, with 10 bases of the junction left unmatched. The CDR3 is CASSPDRGGRSDTQYF. The CDR3 DNA reads as TGTGCCAGCAGCCCGGACAGGGGAGGTCGGTCAGATACGCAGTATTTT. Based on the CDR3 plus reference TRBV7-2 and TRBJ2-3, the full variable domain is GAGVSQSPSNKVTEKGKDVELRCDPISGHTALYWYRQSLGQGLEFLIYFQGNSAPDKSGLPSDRFSAERTGGSVSTLTIQRTQQEDSAVYLCASSPDRGGRSDTQYFGPGTRLTVL.

This clone has just one count. The V call is TRBV19, the J call TRBJ1-5, with TRBD1 matching over 9 bases. V dropped 10 bases and J dropped 3; count of bases not matched to a gene: 10. Germline assignment: CDR1 LNHDA and CDR2 SQIVND (reference sequence). The CDR3 covers 15 residues. CDR3 protein: CATGGQGKVNQPQHF. The CDR3 nucleotides are TGTGCCACCGGGGGACAGGGAAAGGTCAATCAGCCCCAGCATTTT.

This clone was counted a single time. V is TRBV19 and J is TRBJ1-1; a weak D match, TRBD1 (5 bases). Trimming cost V 5 bases and J 0 bases, with 13 bases left between them. The CDR3 is made up of 15 amino acids. The germline CDR1 and CDR2 sequences are LNHDA and SQIVND (reference sequence). As DNA, the CDR3 is TGTGCCAGTAGTCCCCTGACGGGGGTGAACACTGAAGCTTTCTTT. Translation: CASSPLTGVNTEAFF.

This clone was observed once. The chain is built from TRBV9 and TRBJ1-2; D possibly corresponds to TRBD1 (5 bases). V shed 0 bases and J shed 2 bases, with 8 bases lying between them. CDR3 size: 14 residues. Germline V gene data show CDR1 as SGDLS and CDR2 as YYNGEE. CDR3 protein: CASSVGTGNYGYTF. CDR3 DNA sequence: TGTGCCAGCAGCGTAGGTACAGGAAACTATGGCTACACCTTC.

This clone was seen a single time. The rearrangement uses TRBV7-2 and TRBJ2-7; 9 bases match TRBD2. Germline-derived CDR1 and CDR2 are SGHTA and FQGNSA. V was clipped by 3 bases and J by 4 bases; unmatched bases: 16. The CDR3 extends over 18 amino acids. The CDR3 coding sequence is TGTGCCAGCAGCTTGTCCGCGGGAGGGCAGGTCTTTAGTTACGAGCAGTACTTC. Translating it yields CASSLSAGGQVFSYEQYF.

The V call is TRBV5-1, the J call TRBJ2-3, with 7 bases identical to TRBD2. V was pared by 2 bases and J by 1 base, with 10 bases of the junction left unmatched. This CDR3 contains 17 residues. The germline gives CDR1 SGHRS, CDR2 YFSETQ. The CDR3 loop is CASSLRTRRGGTDTQYF. For the CDR3, the DNA is TGCGCCAGCAGCTTACGGACTAGAAGGGGCGGCACAGATACGCAGTATTTT.

This clone has only one observation. Other DNA sequences within the sample encode an identical CDR3. The V call is TRBV7-9, the J call TRBJ1-4; D is unresolved. The V gene lost 3 bases and the J gene lost 0 bases, with 5 bases spanning the gap. Germline V CDR1 and CDR2: SEHNR, FQNEAQ (reference sequence). The CDR3 loop spans 14 amino acids. This chain's CDR3 is CASSFDTTNEKLFF. The CDR3 nucleotides read TGTGCCAGCAGCTTTGACACAACTAATGAAAAACTGTTTTTT.

V gene TRBV28 combines with J gene TRBJ1-5; the match to TRBD1 covers 10 bases. V shed 6 bases and J 6 bases; nucleotides not matched to a gene: 8. Germline assignment: CDR1 MDHEN and CDR2 SYDVKM. The CDR3 runs to 15 residues. In nucleotides, the CDR3 is TGTGCCAGCAGAAGACAGGGGGCGGGTGCTCAGCCCCAGCATTTT. Translating it yields CASRRQGAGAQPQHF.

DNA for the CDR3: TGTGCCAGCAGCGGAGAGACAGGGGGTAATTCACCCCTCCACTTT. This gives the protein CASSGETGGNSPLHF. V and J are TRBV9 and TRBJ1-6; 9 bases align to TRBD1. With 3 bases clipped from V and 6 bases from J, the junction kept 4 bases outside the gene matches. Germline V gene lookup returns CDR1 SGDLS and CDR2 YYNGEE. The CDR3 has 15 amino acids.

The chain recombines TRBV24-1 with TRBJ1-6; D may be TRBD1 (5 bases). This CDR3 contains 16 residues. V was trimmed by 7 bases and J by 10 bases, leaving 22 bases between them. Germline V gene data show CDR1 as KGHDR and CDR2 as SFDVKD. The CDR3, as DNA: TGTGCCACCAGATCACTTATCAGGGTCTGTAGGTCACCCCTCCACTTT. Its protein is CATRSLIRVCRSPLHF.

This clone was seen a single time. The chain employs TRBV6-2 or TRBV6-3 and TRBJ2-1; D unclear. The germline V and J ends were trimmed by 3 bases and 0 bases, with 12 bases remaining between them. The CDR3 covers 16 residues. Germline V gene lookup returns CDR1 MNHEY and CDR2 SVGEGT. CDR3 bases: TGTGCCAGCAGTTATCTCCCCGGTTCCTCCTACAATGAGCAGTTCTTC. This gives the protein CASSYLPGSSYNEQFF.